These T cell receptor beta chains were read from a single sample in a study of identical twins. Via MiXCR, TCRdb re-called the 5' RACE reads, giving one row per CDR3 protein. The sample lists fewer than 350,000 distinct CDR3 sequences, about 8.3% occurring once. The same data also went into a second study, on yellow fever vaccine responses in identical twins.

The specimen sequenced was memory (CD45RO+) T cells sorted from blood. These receptors originate from a woman aged 18-35 years in good health. Each CDR3 is given with its conserved first and last residue. A D gene is named only where the DNA matches it firmly. Not every row has a clone size; where given, it reads once, few, many or a size class.

cdr3_aa: CASSEGGRALEQYF
cdr3_nt: TGTGCCAGCAGTGAAGGCGGGAGGGCCCTCGAGCAGTACTTC
j_call: TRBJ2-7
v_call: TRBV6-1
d_call: TRBD2
clone_size: -

cdr3_aa: CSASPTIASVYNEQFF
cdr3_nt: TGCAGTGCTAGTCCAACTATAGCTAGCGTGTACAATGAGCAGTTCTTC
j_call: TRBJ2-1
v_call: TRBV20-1
d_call: -
clone_size: many

cdr3_aa: CSAPDGQGNNSPLHF
cdr3_nt: TGCAGTGCACCAGACGGACAGGGGAATAATTCACCCCTCCACTTT
j_call: TRBJ1-6
v_call: TRBV20-1
d_call: TRBD1
clone_size: many

cdr3_aa: CSARVLTSSSYNEQFF
cdr3_nt: TGCAGTGCTAGAGTGCTTACTAGCAGCTCCTACAATGAGCAGTTCTTC
j_call: TRBJ2-1
v_call: TRBV20-1
d_call: -
clone_size: -

cdr3_aa: CASSQENRGLANTGELFF
cdr3_nt: TGTGCCAGCAGCCAAGAAAACAGGGGCCTCGCGAACACCGGGGAGCTGTTTTTT
j_call: TRBJ2-2
v_call: TRBV3-1
d_call: TRBD1
clone_size: -

cdr3_aa: CASSWGTGYGYTF
cdr3_nt: TGTGCCAGCAGTTGGGGGACGGGGTATGGCTACACCTTC
j_call: TRBJ1-2
v_call: TRBV12-3/TRBV12-4
d_call: -
clone_size: many

cdr3_aa: CASSEGLPPYTGELFF
cdr3_nt: TGTGCCAGCAGTGAGGGTCTCCCGCCCTACACCGGGGAGCTGTTTTTT
j_call: TRBJ2-2
v_call: TRBV6-1
d_call: -
clone_size: -

cdr3_aa: CSARDTAGWEAFF
cdr3_nt: TGCAGTGCTAGAGATACGGCAGGGTGGGAAGCTTTCTTT
j_call: TRBJ1-1
v_call: TRBV20-1
d_call: -
clone_size: -

cdr3_aa: CASSETGGLQFF
cdr3_nt: TGTGCCAGCTCAGAAACAGGGGGCCTGCAGTTCTTC
j_call: TRBJ2-1
v_call: TRBV18
d_call: TRBD1
clone_size: -

cdr3_aa: CASGPLAGPRNEQFF
cdr3_nt: TGTGCCAGCGGCCCCCTAGCGGGACCAAGGAATGAGCAGTTCTTC
j_call: TRBJ2-1
v_call: TRBV12-3/TRBV12-4
d_call: TRBD2
clone_size: many

cdr3_aa: CSGALVGGRSYGYTF
cdr3_nt: TGCAGCGGAGCTCTTGTAGGGGGCCGAAGCTATGGCTACACCTTC
j_call: TRBJ1-2
v_call: TRBV29-1
d_call: TRBD1
clone_size: few

cdr3_aa: CASSSRTGKEAFF
cdr3_nt: TGTGCCAGCAGCTCCCGGACGGGGAAGGAAGCTTTCTTT
j_call: TRBJ1-1
v_call: TRBV11-3
d_call: -
clone_size: -

cdr3_aa: CASSPLAGGRNEQFF
cdr3_nt: TGTGCCAGCAGCCCTCTAGCGGGAGGGCGCAATGAGCAGTTCTTC
j_call: TRBJ2-1
v_call: TRBV27
d_call: TRBD2
clone_size: -

cdr3_aa: CASRIAPYNSPLHF
cdr3_nt: TGTGCCAGCAGGATTGCACCCTATAATTCACCCCTCCACTTT
j_call: TRBJ1-6
v_call: TRBV6-1
d_call: -
clone_size: -

cdr3_aa: CASSLDEFYEQYF
cdr3_nt: TGTGCCAGCAGCTTAGACGAATTCTACGAGCAGTACTTC
j_call: TRBJ2-7
v_call: TRBV11-3
d_call: -
clone_size: -

cdr3_aa: CSAEWGTDAQYF
cdr3_nt: TGCAGCGCAGAGTGGGGGACGGACGCGCAGTATTTT
j_call: TRBJ2-3
v_call: TRBV29-1
d_call: -
clone_size: -

cdr3_aa: CASRGVPETQYF
cdr3_nt: TGTGCCAGCAGGGGGGTACCGGAGACCCAGTACTTC
j_call: TRBJ2-5
v_call: TRBV6-5
d_call: -
clone_size: few

cdr3_aa: CASSTGTSGGAETQYF
cdr3_nt: TGCGCCAGCAGCACCGGGACTAGCGGGGGGGCAGAGACCCAGTACTTC
j_call: TRBJ2-5
v_call: TRBV5-1
d_call: TRBD2
clone_size: -

cdr3_aa: CASSLTGFNEKLFF
cdr3_nt: TGCGCCAGCAGCCTCACAGGTTTTAATGAAAAACTGTTTTTT
j_call: TRBJ1-4
v_call: TRBV5-1
d_call: -
clone_size: -

cdr3_aa: CARTIRMQGARILTGELFF
cdr3_nt: TGTGCCAGAACCATAAGGATGCAGGGGGCTCGGATACTCACCGGGGAGCTGTTTTTT
j_call: TRBJ2-2
v_call: TRBV21-1
d_call: -
clone_size: -